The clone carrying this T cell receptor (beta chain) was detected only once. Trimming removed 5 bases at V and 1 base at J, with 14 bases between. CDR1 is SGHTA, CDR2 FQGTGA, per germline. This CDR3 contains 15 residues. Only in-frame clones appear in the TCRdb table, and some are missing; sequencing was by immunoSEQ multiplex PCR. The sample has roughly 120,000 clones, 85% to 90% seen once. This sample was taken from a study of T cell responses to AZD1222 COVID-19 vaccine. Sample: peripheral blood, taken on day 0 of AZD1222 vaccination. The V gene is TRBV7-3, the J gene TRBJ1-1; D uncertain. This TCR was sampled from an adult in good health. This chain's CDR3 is CASSPLGVSNTEAFF. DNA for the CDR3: TGTGCCAGCAGCCCCCTTGGGGTTTCGAACACTGAAGCTTTCTTT.